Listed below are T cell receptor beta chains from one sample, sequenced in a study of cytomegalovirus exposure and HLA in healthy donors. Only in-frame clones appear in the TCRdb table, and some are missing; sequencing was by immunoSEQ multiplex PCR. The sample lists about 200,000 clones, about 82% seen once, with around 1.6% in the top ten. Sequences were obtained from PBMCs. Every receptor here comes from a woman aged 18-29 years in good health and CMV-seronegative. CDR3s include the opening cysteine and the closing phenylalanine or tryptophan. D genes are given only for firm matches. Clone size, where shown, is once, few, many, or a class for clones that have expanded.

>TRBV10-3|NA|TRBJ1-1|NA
TGTGCCATCAGTCCCAACTTAGGGGTTATGGACACTGAAGCTTTCTTT
CAISPNLGVMDTEAFF
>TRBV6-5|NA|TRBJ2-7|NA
TGTGCCAGCAGTACCAGCTCCTACGAGCAGTACTTC
CASSTSSYEQYF
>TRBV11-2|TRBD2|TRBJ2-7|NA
TGTGCCAGCATCCAGGCAGCGGGGGGGATCTACGAGCAGTACTTC
CASIQAAGGIYEQYF
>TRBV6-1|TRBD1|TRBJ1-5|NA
TGTGCCAGCAGTGAAGTGACAGGGGCGAGGAATCAGCCCCAGCATTTT
CASSEVTGARNQPQHF
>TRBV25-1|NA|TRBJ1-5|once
TGTGCCAGCAGTGAATCTAAGGGGTATAGCAATCAGCCCCAGCATTTT
CASSESKGYSNQPQHF
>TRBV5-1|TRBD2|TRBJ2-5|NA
TGCGCCAGCAGCTTCCGGACTAGCGGACTAGAAGAGACCCAGTACTTC
CASSFRTSGLEETQYF
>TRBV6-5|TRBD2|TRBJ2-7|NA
TGTGCCAGCAGTAACTCGGGACTAGCGGGCTACGAGCAGTACTTC
CASSNSGLAGYEQYF
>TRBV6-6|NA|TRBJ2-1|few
TGTGCCAGCAGGGATGGCAGGCTAAGCTCCTACAATGAGCAGTTCTTC
CASRDGRLSSYNEQFF
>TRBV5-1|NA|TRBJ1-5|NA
TGCGCCAGCAGCCCCGGGGAGGGCAATCAGCCCCAGCATTTT
CASSPGEGNQPQHF
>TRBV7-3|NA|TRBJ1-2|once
TGTGCCAGCACCGAAAACGGGTATAGCTACACCTTC
CASTENGYSYTF
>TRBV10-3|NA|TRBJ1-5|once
TGTGCCACCACGACCGGGGATCAGCCCCAGCATTTT
CATTTGDQPQHF
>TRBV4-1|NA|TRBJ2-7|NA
TGCGCCAGCAGCCAAGGGCCTAGCGCATACGAGCAGTACTTC
CASSQGPSAYEQYF
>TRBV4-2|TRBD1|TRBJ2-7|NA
TGTGCCAGCAGCCAAGATACGGACAGGGGGCGGGAGCAGTACTTC
CASSQDTDRGREQYF
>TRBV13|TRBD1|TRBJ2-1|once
TGTGCCAGCAGGAGGGACAGCTCCTACAATGAGCAGTTCTTC
CASRRDSSYNEQFF
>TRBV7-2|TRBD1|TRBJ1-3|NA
TGTGCCAGCAGCCGGACAGGGCTTGGAAACACCATATATTTT
CASSRTGLGNTIYF
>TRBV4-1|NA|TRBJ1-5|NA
TGCGCCAGCAGCCAAGATCCTAACAGGTTTTATAGCAATCAGCCCCAGCATTTT
CASSQDPNRFYSNQPQHF